Below are 18 T cell receptor beta chains sequenced from a single sample in a study of T cells in Graves' hyperthyroidism and ophthalmopathy (dated by TCRdb to between 2019 and 2020). Receptors were amplified or captured by multiplex PCR. For sequencing, an Illumina HiSeq 2000 was employed. The TCR beta CDR3 regions were amplified from RNA transcripts. The first round of RT-PCR for the TCR CDR3 was performed with the HTBI primer set and the Qiagen OneStep RT-PCR kit. The public reads were quality trimmed at Q25 with fastp and then assembled into clones with MiXCR by TCRdb, keeping productive beta chains. Under each unique CDR3 protein, matching rows form one entry showing the most common genes and DNA. The sample table contains 300,000 to 450,000 distinct CDR3 sequences; only one count was recorded for more than 11% of them. The ten largest make up approximately 10% of the sample. The specimen sequenced was blood. Receptors originate from a woman between 55 and 75 years old with Graves' hyperthyroidism.

This clonotype has only a few counts. Relative to the germline gene, one junction end is altered; a read error may explain this. This chain links TRBV10-2 with TRBJ2-7; 7 bases are a match to TRBD2. From germline, CDR1 is WSHSY and CDR2 SAAADI. This CDR3 has 13 residues. The CDR3: CTSNQAGRAEQYF. The CDR3 bases are TGCACCAGCAATCAAGCAGGGAGGGCGGAGCAGTACTTC.

The sample holds many counts of this clonotype. V gene TRBV12-3 or TRBV12-4 combines with J gene TRBJ1-5; 8 bases fit TRBD1. This CDR3 has 14 residues. After removal of 5 bases from V and 6 bases from J, the junction contained 6 bases not matched to a gene. Here the CDR3 DNA reads TGTGCCAGCAGTGGACAGGGAAGGGCTCAGCCCCAGCATTTT. This translates into CASSGQGRAQPQHF.

The chain combines TRBV5-6 with TRBJ2-2; D call uncertain. Germline lookup yields CDR1 SGHDT and CDR2 YYEEEE. The V gene lost 1 base and the J gene lost 3 bases, with 4 bases spanning the gap. The CDR3 has 13 amino acids. CDR3 sequence reads: CASSLLYTGELFF. The DNA of the CDR3 is TGTGCCAGCAGCTTGCTGTACACCGGGGAGCTGTTTTTT.

This chain connects TRBV5-1 to TRBJ2-2, with 7 bases lining up with TRBD2. The CDR3 extends over 15 amino acids. The V gene end was trimmed by 3 bases and the J gene end by 1 base; junction bases not matched to a gene: 3. CDR1 and CDR2 from the germline V gene are SGHRS and YFSETQ. CDR3 amino acids: CASSYVAGNTGELFF. The CDR3 DNA is TGCGCCAGCAGCTACGTAGCGGGGAACACCGGGGAGCTGTTTTTT. Full variable domain (missing parts from reference TRBV5-1 and TRBJ2-2): KAGVTQTPRYLIKTRGQQVTLSCSPISGHRSVSWYQQTPGQGLQFLFEYFSETQRNKGNFPGRFSGRQFSNSRSEMNVSTLELGDSALYLCASSYVAGNTGELFFGEGSRLTVL.

This clonotype was seen a handful of times. The chain combines TRBV12-3 or TRBV12-4 with TRBJ1-2; 8 positions agree with TRBD1. The CDR3 length is 14 residues. V shed 6 bases, J shed 4 bases, and the junction held 7 bases outside the gene matches. The CDR3 coding sequence is TGTGCCAGCAGATCAGGGGGCTACGGCTATGGCTACACCTTC. Its protein is CASRSGGYGYGYTF.

The chain links TRBV15 to TRBJ2-1; 11 nucleotides align to TRBD2. The CDR3 sequence is 15 residues long. Losses at the gene ends were 3 bases for V and 9 bases for J; bases not matched to a gene: 7. Germline V gene lookup returns CDR1 LNHNV and CDR2 YYDKDF (reference sequence). The CDR3 loop is CATSRSLAGEGEQFF. CDR3 DNA sequence: TGTGCCACCAGCAGGTCACTAGCGGGAGAGGGTGAGCAGTTCTTC.

V gene TRBV10-2 combines with J gene TRBJ2-3, with D maybe TRBD1 (6 bases). The CDR3 spans 14 residues. The ends were cut back, 2 bases at V and 5 bases at J, with 11 bases in the middle. Per the germline V gene, CDR1 is WSHSY and CDR2 is SAAADI. CDR3 DNA: TGCGCCAGCAGTGAGGGGGGCCGTGGAGATACGCAGTATTTT. Encoded protein: CASSEGGRGDTQYF.

This clonotype was detected only a few times. The chain joins TRBV9 to TRBJ2-2; 7 positions agree with TRBD2. The CDR3 runs 15 residues. V dropped 0 bases and J dropped 7; count of bases not matched to a gene: 6. CDR1 and CDR2 (germline): SGDLS, YYNGEE. The CDR3 nucleotides read TGTGCCAGCAGCGTAGGGGTCCCGGGAGGCGGGGAGCTGTTTTTT. Residues: CASSVGVPGGGELFF.

The V and J genes are TRBV5-1 and TRBJ2-5; TRBD1 matches at 8 bases. Germline CDR1 is SGHRS and CDR2 is YFSETQ. CDR3 size: 14 residues. Losses at the gene ends were 4 bases for V and 4 bases for J; bases not matched to a gene: 6. CDR3 sequence (DNA): TGCGCCAGCAGCATGGACAGGGAAGGAGAGACCCAGTACTTC. Its translation is CASSMDREGETQYF.

This clonotype was recorded at least ten times. V and J are TRBV27 and TRBJ2-7; tentative D call: TRBD2 (5 bases). The V gene lost 4 bases and the J gene lost 4 bases, with 20 bases spanning the gap. The CDR3 sequence is 16 residues long. Germline V gene sequence: CDR1 MNHEY, CDR2 SMNVEV (reference sequence). In DNA, the CDR3 is TGTGCCAGCAGTTCGACCGCCACTAGGGCACTATACGAGCAGTACTTC. Its protein product is CASSSTATRALYEQYF.

This clonotype was picked up one time. The chain employs TRBV25-1 and TRBJ2-3; the match to TRBD2 covers 10 bases. The CDR3 is 14 residues long. J was trimmed by 4 bases and V by 7 bases; bases with no gene match: 5. Germline CDR1 and CDR2: MGHDK and SYGVNS. The CDR3 loop reads CASTLAGAADTQYF. The CDR3 bases are TGTGCCAGCACTCTAGCGGGAGCTGCAGATACGCAGTATTTT.

This clonotype appeared a few times. The chain employs TRBV4-1 and TRBJ2-7; 8 bases match TRBD2. CDR1 and CDR2 from the germline V gene are MGHRA and YSYEKL. This CDR3 has 14 amino acids. Trimming removed 8 bases from V and 3 bases from J; junction bases left unmatched: 9. The CDR3 nucleotides are TGCGCCAGCGGAATTGGACTAGCCAGCTACGAGCAGTACTTC. Residues: CASGIGLASYEQYF.

The chain joins TRBV2 to TRBJ1-2; TRBD1 agrees at 9 bases. This CDR3 contains 16 residues. With 4 bases clipped from V and 5 bases from J, the junction kept 11 bases outside the gene matches. Per germline, CDR1 SNHLY and CDR2 FYNNEI. Written as DNA, the CDR3 is TGTGCCAGCAGTGCAGATTCCGGGACAGGGTGGTATGGCTACACCTTC. Translated, it gives CASSADSGTGWYGYTF.

This clonotype has just a few counts. The chain couples TRBV6-1 to TRBJ2-3; D is perhaps TRBD2 (6 bases). Deletions cut 6 bases from V and 2 bases from J, with 15 bases between. The CDR3 is 15 residues long. CDR1 and CDR2 (germline): MNHNS, SASEGT. The CDR3 DNA reads TGTGCCAGCAGACCCTATGGGGGGTACACAGATACGCAGTATTTT. This encodes CASRPYGGYTDTQYF.

This chain connects TRBV5-6 to TRBJ2-4; no definite D call. The CDR3 has 20 residues. The germline V gene has CDR1 SGHDT and CDR2 YYEEEE. V was cut by 1 base and J by 2 bases, with 25 bases left in between. CDR3 sequence reads: CASSLSMRKAGWMTKNIQYF. The DNA of the CDR3 is TGTGCCAGCAGCTTGTCCATGAGGAAGGCCGGCTGGATGACCAAAAACATTCAGTACTTC. Full variable domain (missing parts from reference TRBV5-6 and TRBJ2-4): DAGVTQSPTHLIKTRGQQVTLRCSPKSGHDTVSWYQQALGQGPQFIFQYYEEEERQRGNFPDRFSGHQFPNYSSELNVNALLLGDSALYLCASSLSMRKAGWMTKNIQYFGAGTRLSVL.

This clonotype has just a few counts. This chain uses TRBV19 with TRBJ2-2, with 7 bases lining up with TRBD2. V lost 8 bases to trimming and J lost 7 bases; unmatched junction nucleotides: 19. CDR1 is LNHDA, CDR2 SQIVND, per germline (reference sequence). CDR3 length: 17 amino acids. CDR3 loop: CASVGSGGRVKGGELFF. CDR3 in DNA: TGTGCCAGTGTCGGTTCGGGCGGGAGAGTAAAGGGCGGGGAGCTGTTTTTT.

The rearrangement links TRBV20-1 to TRBJ1-5; tentatively, D is TRBD1 (5 bases). V was shortened by 6 bases and J by 0 bases, with 12 bases between the two germline ends. The CDR3 loop spans 14 amino acids. Germline CDR1 reads DFQATT; CDR2 reads SNEGSKA (reference sequence). The CDR3 loop is CSARQLDSNQPQHF. The DNA of the CDR3 is TGCAGTGCACGACAGTTGGATAGCAATCAGCCCCAGCATTTT.

This clonotype appeared many times. The chain is built from TRBV19 and TRBJ2-3; D gene unclear. This CDR3 spans 16 amino acids. The V end was cut by 3 bases, the J end by 5 bases, with 18 bases between. Germline lookup yields CDR1 LNHDA and CDR2 SQIVND (reference sequence). The CDR3 DNA follows: TGTGCCAGTAGTATGGACCTCGGGCAGTACGGAGATACGCAGTATTTT. Translation gives CASSMDLGQYGDTQYF.